This record concerns one TCR beta chain sequence. This sample was included in a study of T cell changes during pregnancy in multiple sclerosis. This table comes from immunoSEQ multiplex PCR, and its TCRdb copy is limited to in-frame clones, with some not included. This sample has some 60,000 clones, with around 95% found just once. Trimming pared 3 bases from V and 5 bases from J, leaving 8 bases between. The CDR3 has 13 residues. Germline loops: CDR1 MNHNS, CDR2 SASEGT. The specimen comprised CD4+ T cells from peripheral blood mononuclear cells, sampled before pregnancy. The rearrangement joins TRBV6-1 to TRBJ1-5; possible D gene TRBD1, 5 bases. The sequence was obtained from a female donor with multiple sclerosis, enrolled in a pregnancy study. The CDR3 region is CASSDREDQPQHF. DNA of the CDR3: TGTGCCAGCAGTGACAGGGAGGATCAGCCCCAGCATTTT.